These 27 T cell receptor beta chains originate from one sample sequenced in a study of CD8 T cells in Susac syndrome. It was with random hexamers that 0.5 to 1 ug RNA was reverse transcribed. TCRdb called the immunoSEQ multiplex PCR reads again in MiXCR, with one record for every CDR3 protein. The sample contains around 150,000 distinct CDR3 sequences, roughly 95% of which appear only once. The specimen sequenced was CD4+ T cells from PBMCs. The source of these receptors is a human donor with multiple sclerosis.

CDR3 coding DNA: TGTGCCTGGAGGGCTGGCAACTATGGCTACACCTTC. Translating it yields CAWRAGNYGYTF. V gene TRBV30 combines with J gene TRBJ1-2; D unclear. CDR1 GTSNPN and CDR2 SVGIG come from the germline V gene (reference sequence). V was shortened by 3 bases and J by 2 bases, with 7 bases between the two germline ends. This CDR3 contains 12 residues. Based on the CDR3 plus reference TRBV30 and TRBJ1-2, the full variable domain is SQTIHQWPATLVQPVGSPLSLECTVEGTSNPNLYWYRQAAGRGLQLLFYSVGIGQISSEVPQNLSASRPQDRQFILSSKKLLLSDSGFYLCAWRAGNYGYTFGSGTRLTVV.

The V and J genes are TRBV4-1 and TRBJ1-2; possibly TRBD1 for D (5 bases). The CDR3 extends over 14 amino acids. Looked up from germline, CDR1 is MGHRA and CDR2 is YSYEKL. Trimming shortened V by 2 bases and J by 4 bases, and 11 bases separated the two germline ends. The CDR3 loop is CASSQRDGIYGYTF. The CDR3, as DNA: TGCGCCAGCAGCCAACGGGACGGAATCTATGGCTACACCTTC.

This clonotype was seen only once. This chain connects TRBV28 to TRBJ2-3; D possibly uses TRBD1 or TRBD2 (5 bases each). The germline V gene has CDR1 MDHEN and CDR2 SYDVKM. The CDR3 length is 13 residues. V lost 7 bases, J lost 3 bases, and 11 bases lay in between. CDR3 region: CASIGDGTDTQYF. In DNA form, the CDR3 reads TGTGCCAGCATTGGGGACGGGACAGATACGCAGTATTTT.

The chain recombines TRBV7-9 with TRBJ1-1; D gene ambiguous. The germline V and J ends were trimmed by 7 bases and 4 bases, with 16 bases remaining between them. The length of the CDR3 is 14 residues. In germline, CDR1 is SEHNR, CDR2 FQNEAQ (reference sequence). The DNA for the CDR3 is TGTGCCAGCACCTCCCTCGAGGGAAGCACTGAAGCTTTCTTT. Encoded protein: CASTSLEGSTEAFF.

The chain links TRBV5-8 to TRBJ2-7; TRBD1 matches 10 bases. Germline V gene sequence: CDR1 SGHTS, CDR2 YDEGEE. V was clipped by 4 bases and J by 1 base; unmatched bases: 8. The CDR3 runs 16 residues. The CDR3 region has the DNA TGTGCCAGCAGCGAGGGACAGGGGAAGGGGTCCTACGAGCAGTACTTC. Residues: CASSEGQGKGSYEQYF.

The chain has TRBV6-1 and TRBJ2-3; no clear D gene. The CDR3 length is 15 residues. The V and J ends lost 7 bases and 0 bases respectively, with 14 bases between them. Germline V gene data show CDR1 as MNHNS and CDR2 as SASEGT. The CDR3 region has the DNA TGTGCCAGCATGCGAATCCTCTCTAGCACAGATACGCAGTATTTT. Translated: CASMRILSSTDTQYF.

The chain has TRBV27 and TRBJ1-1; D unclear. CDR1 is MNHEY and CDR2 is SMNVEV in the germline V gene (reference sequence). Trimming removed 2 bases at V and 7 bases at J, with 17 bases between. This CDR3 has 15 residues. The CDR3 DNA follows: TGTGCCAGCAGTTTAGGAAGCCTGGGGATCGGTGAAGCTTTCTTT. Translated, it gives CASSLGSLGIGEAFF.

The rearrangement joins TRBV29-1 to TRBJ2-5; 9 bases align to TRBD2. J lost 5 bases, V lost 7 bases, and 14 bases had no gene match. Germline assignment: CDR1 SQVTM and CDR2 ANQGSEA. The CDR3 runs 15 residues. The CDR3 here is CSAPRGSGRSETQYF. The CDR3, as DNA: TGCAGCGCCCCCCGGGGTAGCGGGAGAAGCGAGACCCAGTACTTC.

This clonotype was recorded a few times. This chain connects TRBV6-2 or TRBV6-3 to TRBJ1-1; the D gene is possibly TRBD1 (5 bases). The CDR3 has 14 amino acids. Germline V gene lookup returns CDR1 MNHEY and CDR2 SVGEGT. Trimming stripped 7 bases from V and 0 bases from J, with 12 bases between. The chain's CDR3 is CASKLQGLNTEAFF. The CDR3 DNA reads TGTGCCAGCAAACTTCAGGGCCTGAACACTGAAGCTTTCTTT.

The chain joins TRBV19 to TRBJ2-7, with 7 bases aligning to TRBD2. J was trimmed by 7 bases and V by 2 bases; bases with no gene match: 17. The CDR3 consists of 17 residues. CDR1 LNHDA and CDR2 SQIVND come from the germline V gene (reference sequence). This CDR3 reads CASSILILAAPSGEQYF. The CDR3 DNA follows: TGTGCCAGTAGTATACTCATCCTAGCGGCCCCTTCCGGTGAGCAGTACTTC.

The rearrangement links TRBV5-1 to TRBJ1-1; D gene unclear. Germline values: CDR1 SGHRS, CDR2 YFSETQ. V shed 2 bases and J shed 6 bases, with 8 bases lying between them. The CDR3 has 12 residues. The CDR3 DNA follows: TGCGCCAGCAGCTTCCCAGATGCTGAAGCTTTCTTT. It codes for CASSFPDAEAFF.

This sequence joins TRBV20-1 and TRBJ1-2; 7 positions agree with TRBD1. Per germline, CDR1 DFQATT and CDR2 SNEGSKA (reference sequence). V was clipped by 0 bases and J by 6 bases; unmatched bases: 10. The CDR3 has 15 residues. CDR3 region: CSARDTGVDRDGYTF. CDR3 DNA: TGCAGTGCTAGAGATACAGGGGTAGATAGGGATGGCTACACCTTC.

The chain employs TRBV6-1 and TRBJ1-5; 9 nucleotides align to TRBD1. CDR3 size: 17 residues. J was trimmed by 0 bases and V by 8 bases; bases with no gene match: 11. Germline CDR1 and CDR2: MNHNS and SASEGT. The CDR3 loop is CASGYGTGTSSNQPQHF. The CDR3 nucleotides read TGTGCCAGCGGGTATGGGACAGGGACCTCTAGCAATCAGCCCCAGCATTTT.

J is TRBJ2-6 and V is TRBV7-9; unclear D gene. The V and J ends lost 6 bases and 0 bases respectively, with 9 bases between them. The germline V gene encodes CDR1 SEHNR and CDR2 FQNEAQ (reference sequence). CDR3 length: 15 residues. CDR3 loop: CASRLTASGANVLTF. Here the CDR3 DNA reads TGTGCCAGCAGACTAACGGCCTCTGGGGCCAACGTCCTGACTTTC.

This clonotype has only one observation. This chain uses TRBV5-4 with TRBJ2-7; D assignment may be TRBD1 or TRBD2 (7 bases each). Trimming shortened V by 0 bases and J by 5 bases, and 15 bases separated the two germline ends. Germline values: CDR1 SGHNT, CDR2 YYREEE (reference sequence). The CDR3 is made up of 15 amino acids. The CDR3 region has the DNA TGTGCCAGCAGCTTGGCAAGCGGGACAGCCGACGAGCAGTACTTC. Its translation is CASSLASGTADEQYF.

This chain uses TRBV24-1 with TRBJ2-5, with no clear D. The CDR3 runs 13 residues. Germline CDR1 is KGHDR and CDR2 is SFDVKD. Trimming took off 9 bases at V and 3 bases at J, with 13 bases between the two ends. The CDR3 reads CATSPSWEETQYF. For the CDR3, the DNA is TGTGCCACCTCGCCGAGTTGGGAAGAGACCCAGTACTTC.

The genes are TRBV9 and TRBJ2-1, with 10 bases lining up with TRBD2. Germline V CDR1 and CDR2: SGDLS, YYNGEE. The J segment lost 10 bases and the V segment lost 0 bases, leaving 7 bases of the junction unmatched. CDR3 length: 15 amino acids. The CDR3 bases are TGTGCCAGCAGCGTAGAGCTAGCGGGAGTAAAGGAGCAGTTCTTC. Its translation: CASSVELAGVKEQFF.

The J gene is TRBJ2-5, the V gene TRBV30, with D perhaps TRBD1 or TRBD2 (6 bases each). Germline CDR1 reads GTSNPN; CDR2 reads SVGIG (reference sequence). The ends were cut back, 0 bases at V and 5 bases at J, with 19 bases in the middle. The CDR3 runs 16 residues. The CDR3 region is CAWSVMYVGGRETQYF. In DNA form, the CDR3 reads TGTGCCTGGAGTGTAATGTATGTGGGGGGCCGTGAGACCCAGTACTTC.

This clonotype was counted a single time. The chain links TRBV3-1 to TRBJ2-1; D remains ambiguous. The ends were cut back, 8 bases at V and 11 bases at J, with 19 bases in the middle. The CDR3 loop spans 13 amino acids. CDR1 and CDR2 (germline): LGHDT, YNNKEL (reference sequence). CDR3 DNA sequence: TGTGCCAGCCAAGAGTCCGAGAGAAGAAAGCAGTTCTTC. Encoded protein: CASQESERRKQFF.

V is TRBV5-6 and J is TRBJ1-1, with D possibly being TRBD1 (5 bases). The CDR3 is 16 amino acids. Germline V CDR1 and CDR2: SGHDT, YYEEEE. V shed 3 bases and J shed 0 bases, with 15 bases lying between them. CDR3 amino acids: CASSYLLGTVNTEAFF. For the CDR3, the DNA is TGTGCCAGCAGCTACCTCCTTGGGACGGTGAACACTGAAGCTTTCTTT.

J is TRBJ1-2 and V is TRBV29-1; no definite D call. Germline lookup yields CDR1 SQVTM and CDR2 ANQGSEA. Between the trimmed V and J ends, which lost 6 bases and 14 bases, there was a span of 16 bases. The CDR3 extends over 10 amino acids. The CDR3 loop reads CSVDPFVGTF. CDR3 bases: TGCAGCGTCGACCCCTTCGTAGGTACCTTC.

The table lists this clonotype with a count of one. V is TRBV7-2 and J is TRBJ2-5, with a possible D match to TRBD2 (6 bases). The germline V gene encodes CDR1 SGHTA and CDR2 FQGNSA. Trimming took off 3 bases at V and 0 bases at J, with 11 bases between the two ends. The CDR3 covers 15 residues. The CDR3 protein is CASSFYSGHQETQYF. The CDR3 nucleotides are TGTGCCAGCAGCTTCTATAGCGGACACCAAGAGACCCAGTACTTC.

The J gene is TRBJ1-4, the V gene TRBV15, with a tentative D call TRBD1 (5 bases). This CDR3 contains 16 residues. Germline CDR1 is LNHNV and CDR2 is YYDKDF (reference sequence). Trimming took off 0 bases at V and 0 bases at J, with 8 bases between the two ends. Written as DNA, the CDR3 is TGTGCCACCAGCAGAGATCTAGGGGCAACTAATGAAAAACTGTTTTTT. Amino acids: CATSRDLGATNEKLFF.

This chain joins TRBV19 and TRBJ1-5; D perhaps matches TRBD1 (6 bases). V lost 7 bases to trimming and J lost 1 base, with 23 bases between them. CDR1 and CDR2 (germline): LNHDA, SQIVND (reference sequence). This CDR3 has 18 amino acids. CDR3 in amino acids: CASTVLGLQGTSNQPQHF. CDR3 in DNA: TGTGCCAGTACCGTATTGGGGTTACAAGGGACAAGCAATCAGCCCCAGCATTTT.

V gene TRBV4-2 combines with J gene TRBJ2-7, with D uncertain. V was shortened by 0 bases and J by 2 bases, with 14 bases between the two germline ends. Germline assignment: CDR1 LGHNA and CDR2 YNFKEQ. This CDR3 region has 16 residues. Here the CDR3 reads CASSQEALEIAYEQYF. The CDR3 DNA sequence: TGTGCCAGCAGCCAAGAGGCGCTAGAGATAGCCTACGAGCAGTACTTC.

The chain is built from TRBV9 and TRBJ2-1; 11 bases match TRBD2. Germline V gene sequence: CDR1 SGDLS, CDR2 YYNGEE. V lost 0 bases and J lost 0; bases outside the gene matches: 8. The CDR3 is 19 residues long. The CDR3 DNA sequence: TGTGCCAGCAGCGTAGTCGGGACTAGCGGTTATAGCTCCTACAATGAGCAGTTCTTC. Its protein is CASSVVGTSGYSSYNEQFF.

V and J are TRBV7-9 and TRBJ1-1, with 7 bases aligning to TRBD1. Per germline, CDR1 SEHNR and CDR2 FQNEAQ (reference sequence). The CDR3 contains 14 residues. Germline trimming cut 6 bases from V and 7 bases from J; bases unmatched to any gene: 11. CDR3 DNA sequence: TGTGCCAGCAGGACGACAGGGTTTAGCGGTGAAGCTTTCTTT. Translating gives CASRTTGFSGEAFF.